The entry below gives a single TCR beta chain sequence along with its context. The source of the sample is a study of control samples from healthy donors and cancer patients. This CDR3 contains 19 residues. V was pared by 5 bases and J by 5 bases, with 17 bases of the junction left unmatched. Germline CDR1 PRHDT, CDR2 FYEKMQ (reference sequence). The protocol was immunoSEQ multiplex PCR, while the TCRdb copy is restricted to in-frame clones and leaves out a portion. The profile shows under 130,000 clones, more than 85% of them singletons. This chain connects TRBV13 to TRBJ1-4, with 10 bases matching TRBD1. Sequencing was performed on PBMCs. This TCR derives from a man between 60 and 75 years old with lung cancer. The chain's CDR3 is CASSHSKRQGARKNEKLFF. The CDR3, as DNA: TGTGCCAGCAGCCACTCAAAGAGACAGGGGGCTAGGAAGAATGAAAAACTGTTTTTT. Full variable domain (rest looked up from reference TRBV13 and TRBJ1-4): AAGVIQSPRHLIKEKRETATLKCYPIPRHDTVYWYQQGPGQDPQFLISFYEKMQSDKGSIPDRFSAQQFSDYHSELNMSSLELGDSALYFCASSHSKRQGARKNEKLFFGSGTQLSVL.